This T cell receptor beta chain was recovered during a study of T cell responses to AZD1222 COVID-19 vaccine. Study-level findings and limits: Spike-specific TCR breadth and depth were elevated following two AZD1222 doses.

The method was immunoSEQ multiplex PCR; TCRdb's version includes in-frame clones alone and lacks a portion of them. There are under 60,000 clones in the sample; 84% occur only once, and roughly 10% lies in the top ten. In the case of this clone: Antigen: not known.

Germline values: CDR1 LGHNT, CDR2 FRNRAP. Trimming left V 6 bases short and J 7 bases short, with 10 bases between. The CDR3 length is 12 residues. This chain uses TRBV12-5 with TRBJ1-3; possible D gene TRBD1, 5 bases. This clonotype was sampled from an adult in good health. The material sequenced was peripheral blood, taken on day 0 of AZD1222 vaccination. The CDR3 region has the DNA TGTGCTAGTGGGGAGCAGGGTAACACCATATATTTT. The encoded protein is CASGEQGNTIYF. Variable domain in full (rest from reference TRBV12-5 and TRBJ1-3): DARVTQTPRHKVTEMGQEVTMRCQPILGHNTVFWYRQTMMQGLELLAYFRNRAPLDDSGMPKDRFSAEMPDATLATLKIQPSEPRDSAVYFCASGEQGNTIYFGEGSWLTVV.